Listed here are 13 T cell receptor beta chains from one sample, sequenced in a study of T cells in Graves' hyperthyroidism and ophthalmopathy. Researchers amplified the TCR beta CDR3 regions from RNA transcripts. A first-round RT-PCR of the TCR CDR3 used the HTBI primer set. TCRdb reprocessed the multiplex PCR reads via MiXCR and lists one record per CDR3 protein. The sample has some 400,000 distinct CDR3 sequences, around an eighth seen once. Material for sequencing was blood. The receptors originated from a man aged 25-40 years with Graves' hyperthyroidism that later progressed to Graves' ophthalmopathy.

The genes are TRBV7-2 and TRBJ2-7, with D perhaps matching TRBD1 (6 bases). V lost 1 base and J lost 2, with 12 bases in between. The CDR3 runs 15 residues. Germline assignment: CDR1 SGHTA and CDR2 FQGNSA. The CDR3 region is CASSLEGHLTYEQYF. Here the CDR3 DNA reads TGTGCCAGCAGCTTAGAGGGACACTTAACCTACGAGCAGTACTTC.

The genes are TRBV28 and TRBJ2-7; the match to TRBD2 covers 7 bases. CDR1 and CDR2 (germline): MDHEN, SYDVKM. This CDR3 contains 12 residues. V was clipped by 5 bases and J by 6 bases; unmatched bases: 4. The DNA of the CDR3 is TGTGCCAGCAGTCTGACTAGCATCGAGCAGTACTTC. Its protein product is CASSLTSIEQYF.

This clonotype appeared many times. The V and J genes are TRBV27 and TRBJ2-3; TRBD2 aligns across 13 bases. CDR1 MNHEY and CDR2 SMNVEV come from the germline V gene (reference sequence). The CDR3 runs to 16 residues. V lost 5 bases to trimming and J lost 5 bases; unmatched junction nucleotides: 7. Written as DNA, the CDR3 is TGTGCCAGCAGTCAACGGACTAGCGGGGGCATAGATACGCAGTATTTT. Residues: CASSQRTSGGIDTQYF.

This chain links TRBV4-1 with TRBJ1-5; weak D call: TRBD1 (6 bases). This CDR3 comprises 16 residues. CDR1 and CDR2 (germline): MGHRA, YSYEKL. V was trimmed by 0 bases and J by 4 bases, leaving 13 bases between them. This chain's CDR3 is CASSQDPRGANQPQHF. CDR3 DNA: TGCGCCAGCAGCCAAGATCCCCGGGGGGCTAATCAGCCCCAGCATTTT.

This clonotype has a count of ten or more. The V gene is TRBV11-2, the J gene TRBJ1-1; TRBD1 aligns across 12 bases. CDR1 SGHAT and CDR2 FQNNGV come from the germline V gene. The CDR3 has 15 residues. V lost 5 bases to trimming and J lost 6 bases; unmatched junction nucleotides: 7. Here the CDR3 reads CASSLAGQGAAEAFF. CDR3 bases: TGTGCCAGCAGCCTGGCGGGACAGGGGGCCGCTGAAGCTTTCTTT.

As concerns this clonotype: This may come from a read error, since a much larger clone is one base off. The chain is built from TRBV7-9 and TRBJ2-7, with TRBD1 matching 8 bases. In germline, CDR1 is SEHNR, CDR2 FQNEAQ (reference sequence). The ends lost 5 bases at V and 4 bases at J; junction bases unmatched: 13. CDR3 length equals 16 residues. CDR3 bases: TGTGCCAGCAGCGCCCCGACAGGGGCGAAAGTTTACGAGCAGTACTTC. It translates to CASSAPTGAKVYEQYF.

This clonotype was recorded a few times. The chain recombines TRBV7-9 with TRBJ2-7, with 13 bases that match TRBD2. Unmatched junction bases numbered 6, after V lost 5 bases and J lost 2 bases. The CDR3 sequence is 16 residues long. Germline CDR1 reads SEHNR; CDR2 reads FQNEAQ (reference sequence). The DNA for the CDR3 is TGTGCCAGCAGCCTTAGAGGGACTAGCGGGGCCTACGAGCAGTACTTC. It is translated as CASSLRGTSGAYEQYF.

Worth noting for this clonotype: This may be a read error: a much more frequent sequence differs by one nucleotide. V is TRBV30 and J is TRBJ2-2, with D perhaps TRBD1 (8 bases). Looked up from germline, CDR1 is GTSNPN and CDR2 is SVGIG (reference sequence). This CDR3 contains 15 residues. The CDR3: CAWNRDRTSGGGLFF. In DNA form, the CDR3 reads TGTGCCTGGAATAGGGACAGGACCTCGGGCGGGGGGCTGTTTTTT.

This clonotype occurred many times. CDR3 sequence (DNA): TGTGCCAGCAGTGCGTCTTCCCGGACTAGCGGGGGCCCGGAAGTGGTGTTTTTT. As protein: CASSASSRTSGGPEVVFF. The V call is TRBV27, the J call TRBJ2-2, with 13 bases lining up with TRBD2. Germline-derived CDR1 and CDR2 are MNHEY and SMNVEV (reference sequence). V gave up 5 bases and J gave up 15 bases; unmatched junction bases: 21. The CDR3 spans 18 residues.

This clonotype was observed a handful of times. The rearrangement uses TRBV6-1 and TRBJ1-4; weak D call: TRBD1 (6 bases). The CDR3 has 15 amino acids. Trimming removed 5 bases from V and 0 bases from J, with 10 bases in between. CDR1 is MNHNS, CDR2 SASEGT, per germline. CDR3 in DNA: TGTGCCAGCAGTTCAGGGGTCGCAACTAATGAAAAACTGTTTTTT. This gives the protein CASSSGVATNEKLFF.

The chain carries TRBV3-1 and TRBJ2-4; 10 bases agree with TRBD1. The CDR3 extends over 17 amino acids. Unmatched junction bases numbered 8, after V lost 5 bases and J lost 1 base. Germline loops: CDR1 LGHDT, CDR2 YNNKEL (reference sequence). CDR3 DNA: TGTGCCAGCAGCTGGACAGGGGGGATCGGCGCCAAAAACATTCAGTACTTC. As protein: CASSWTGGIGAKNIQYF.

This rearrangement joins TRBV19 to TRBJ2-1; D is ambiguous. The CDR3 totals 13 residues. Germline CDR1 LNHDA, CDR2 SQIVND (reference sequence). V was trimmed by 2 bases and J by 8 bases, leaving 10 bases between them. The CDR3 DNA follows: TGTGCCAGTAGTATACCCCCTATCGATGAGCAGTTCTTC. This codes for CASSIPPIDEQFF.

CDR3 protein: CASKTDGQVAGNTIYF. The CDR3 DNA reads as TGCGCCAGCAAAACCGACGGACAGGTCGCTGGAAACACCATATATTTT. V usage is TRBV5-1 and J usage is TRBJ1-3; the match to TRBD1 covers 7 bases. The ends lost 6 bases at V and 2 bases at J; junction bases unmatched: 11. There are 16 residues in the CDR3. CDR1 is SGHRS, CDR2 YFSETQ, per germline.